One TCR beta chain is described in this entry. Some clones are missing from TCRdb's copy, which holds only in-frame ones; the method was immunoSEQ multiplex PCR. Among under 450,000 clones listed, 75% to 95% were seen once. The sample originates from a study of control samples from healthy donors and cancer patients. From germline, CDR1 is SGHDT and CDR2 YYEEEE. This CDR3 comprises 13 residues. J lost 6 bases, V lost 3 bases, and 5 bases had no gene match. Sequencing was carried out using PBMCs. The source of this sequence is a middle-aged man with head and neck cancer. This chain joins TRBV5-6 and TRBJ1-2, with 7 bases fitting TRBD1. The CDR3 sequence is CASSSTGYDGYTF. In nucleotides, the CDR3 is TGTGCCAGCAGCTCGACAGGGTATGATGGCTACACCTTC.